These 5 T cell receptor beta chains share one sample of origin, sequenced in a study of CD8 T cells in Susac syndrome. Random hexamers served to reverse transcribe roughly 0.45 to 1 ug RNA. From the immunoSEQ multiplex PCR reads, TCRdb called clonotypes with MiXCR, one entry per CDR3 protein. The sample carries about 22,000 distinct CDR3 sequences, 93% recorded once. Sequences were obtained from CD8+ T cells from PBMCs. The source is a human donor in good health.

V is TRBV2 and J is TRBJ2-1; 11 bases align to TRBD1. The trim removed 5 bases at V and 8 bases at J, leaving 5 bases unmatched. CDR3 size: 14 residues. CDR1 is SNHLY and CDR2 is FYNNEI in the germline V gene. CDR3 protein: CASSPGQGADEQFF. The DNA for the CDR3 is TGTGCCAGCAGTCCCGGACAGGGGGCAGATGAGCAGTTCTTC.

Only one count was recorded for this clonotype. This chain links TRBV4-1 with TRBJ2-1; D gene ambiguous. V lost 0 bases and J 6 bases, leaving 6 bases between the germline ends. Per the germline V gene, CDR1 is MGHRA and CDR2 is YSYEKL. This CDR3 is 13 amino acids long. As DNA, the CDR3 is TGCGCCAGCAGCCAAGATGTACCCAATGAGCAGTTCTTC. As protein: CASSQDVPNEQFF.

The chain employs TRBV27 and TRBJ1-4; D is ambiguous. CDR1 is MNHEY, CDR2 SMNVEV, per germline (reference sequence). The length of the CDR3 is 12 residues. Trimming left V 5 bases short and J 10 bases short, with 11 bases between. Here the CDR3 reads CASSPPGRKLFF. The CDR3 DNA follows: TGTGCCAGCAGTCCCCCGGGTAGAAAACTGTTTTTT. Full variable domain (rest looked up from reference TRBV27 and TRBJ1-4): EAQVTQNPRYLITVTGKKLTVTCSQNMNHEYMSWYRQDPGLGLRQIYYSMNVEVTDKGDVPEGYKVSRKEKRNFPLILESPSPNQTSLYFCASSPPGRKLFFGSGTQLSVL.

This chain links TRBV4-3 with TRBJ2-5; 11 nucleotides agree with TRBD1. Trimming removed 0 bases from V and 5 bases from J; junction bases left unmatched: 20. Germline V gene data show CDR1 as LGHNA and CDR2 as YSLEER. The CDR3 extends over 21 amino acids. CDR3 loop: CASSQDHGQGAPLRARETQYF. The CDR3, as DNA: TGCGCCAGCAGCCAAGATCACGGACAGGGGGCTCCGCTCCGGGCCCGGGAGACCCAGTACTTC.

The CDR3 bases are TGCGCCAGCAGCCAAGGATCAGGGCGCGGGCAGACCCAGTACTTC. This sequence encodes CASSQGSGRGQTQYF. The chain joins TRBV4-3 to TRBJ2-5, with D perhaps being TRBD1 or TRBD2 (5 bases each). CDR3 length equals 15 residues. The germline V gene encodes CDR1 LGHNA and CDR2 YSLEER. The V and J ends lost 1 base and 6 bases respectively, with 15 bases between them.